Presented here are 11 T cell receptor beta chains from one specimen sequenced in a study of cytomegalovirus exposure and HLA in healthy donors. Measured with immunoSEQ multiplex PCR; TCRdb has only the in-frame clones, and not every one. The table lists around 170,000 clones, roughly 85% of them singletons. Input material: PBMCs. All receptors derive from a man aged 18-30 years in good health and CMV-seropositive.

The chain carries TRBV18 and TRBJ2-3, with 8 bases aligning to TRBD2. Trimming at V came to 3 bases and at J to 0 bases, leaving 5 bases not matched to a gene. CDR1 and CDR2 (germline): KGHSH, LQKENI. CDR3 length equals 16 residues. The CDR3 loop is CASSPRLAGSTDTQYF. CDR3 nucleotides: TGTGCCAGCTCACCGAGGTTAGCGGGAAGCACAGATACGCAGTATTTT. The full variable domain, with the rest looked up from reference TRBV18 and TRBJ2-3, is NAGVMQNPRHLVRRRGQEARLRCSPMKGHSHVYWYRQLPEEGLKFMVYLQKENIIDESGMPKERFSAEFPKEGPSILRIQQVVRGDSAAYFCASSPRLAGSTDTQYFGPGTRLTVL.

The chain is built from TRBV27 and TRBJ2-7, with a weak D call TRBD1 (6 bases). Per germline, CDR1 MNHEY and CDR2 SMNVEV (reference sequence). V lost 4 bases and J 1 base, leaving 11 bases between the germline ends. The CDR3 totals 14 residues. As DNA, the CDR3 is TGTGCCAGCAGTTCTTACAGGGAATCCTACGAGCAGTACTTC. Protein: CASSSYRESYEQYF.

The rearrangement joins TRBV5-4 to TRBJ1-2; D gene unclear. V lost 0 bases and J 4 bases, leaving 16 bases between the germline ends. Germline V CDR1 and CDR2: SGHNT, YYREEE (reference sequence). The CDR3 has 16 residues. The CDR3 DNA reads TGTGCCAGCAGCTTGGATGGGTCTTACTACTTCTATGGCTACACCTTC. Residues: CASSLDGSYYFYGYTF.

The chain couples TRBV7-2 to TRBJ1-3; TRBD1 is a possible D gene (5 bases). The CDR3 length is 14 residues. Germline V gives CDR1 SGHTA, CDR2 FQGNSA. Trimming shortened V by 5 bases and J by 0 bases, and 8 bases separated the two germline ends. The CDR3 sequence: CASSRQPSGNTIYF. The CDR3 region has the DNA TGTGCCAGCAGCCGACAGCCCTCTGGAAACACCATATATTTT.

The gene calls are TRBV18 and TRBJ1-1, with a weak D call TRBD1 (6 bases). Germline CDR1 reads KGHSH; CDR2 reads LQKENI. V lost 5 bases and J 10 bases, leaving 14 bases between the germline ends. There are 12 residues in the CDR3. The DNA of the CDR3 is TGTGCCAGCTCATCGCCTACAGGGCCAGCTTTCTTT. It is translated as CASSSPTGPAFF. Full variable domain (outside the CDR3, taken from reference TRBV18 and TRBJ1-1): NAGVMQNPRHLVRRRGQEARLRCSPMKGHSHVYWYRQLPEEGLKFMVYLQKENIIDESGMPKERFSAEFPKEGPSILRIQQVVRGDSAAYFCASSSPTGPAFFGQGTRLTVV.

The chain uses TRBV30 and TRBJ1-5; 8 nucleotides match TRBD1. The trim removed 2 bases at V and 7 bases at J, leaving 7 bases unmatched. Germline values: CDR1 GTSNPN, CDR2 SVGIG (reference sequence). The CDR3 is made up of 14 amino acids. CDR3 protein: CAWSRGQGRQPQHF. CDR3 in DNA: TGTGCCTGGAGTAGAGGACAGGGACGGCAGCCCCAGCATTTT.

The J gene is TRBJ2-3, the V gene TRBV5-1, with no clear D. From germline, CDR1 is SGHRS and CDR2 YFSETQ. The V end lost 1 base, the J end lost 2 bases, and 8 bases lay between the germline ends. There are 14 residues in the CDR3. In nucleotides, the CDR3 is TGCGCCAGCAGCTTGAACTGGGCCACAGATACGCAGTATTTT. Its protein product is CASSLNWATDTQYF.

The rearrangement uses TRBV7-2 and TRBJ1-2, with D hard to call. Germline CDR1 reads SGHTA; CDR2 reads FQGNSA. The CDR3 length is 13 residues. Deletions cut 8 bases from V and 3 bases from J, with 13 bases between. For the CDR3, the DNA is TGTGCCAGCTCCACGCAGAGGGACTATGGCTACACCTTC. Translated, it gives CASSTQRDYGYTF.

The genes are TRBV18 and TRBJ1-3; 7 nucleotides match TRBD1. The CDR3 sequence is 15 residues long. V lost 9 bases to trimming and J lost 4 bases; unmatched junction nucleotides: 12. Germline V gene lookup returns CDR1 KGHSH and CDR2 LQKENI. CDR3: CASHGQEVAGNTIYF. The DNA of the CDR3 is TGTGCCAGTCACGGACAGGAGGTTGCCGGAAACACCATATATTTT.

V gene TRBV2 combines with J gene TRBJ1-6; 9 bases align to TRBD1. The CDR3 length is 14 residues. The V and J ends lost 6 bases and 7 bases, in that order; junction bases with no gene match: 4. Germline V CDR1 and CDR2: SNHLY, FYNNEI. CDR3 sequence (DNA): TGTGCCAGCAGGGTCGGACAGGGGAATTCACCCCTCCACTTT. This gives the protein CASRVGQGNSPLHF.

This chain connects TRBV5-1 to TRBJ1-1, with D possibly being TRBD1 (6 bases). The CDR3 loop spans 15 amino acids. V lost 3 bases to trimming and J lost 1 base, with 13 bases between them. Germline CDR1 SGHRS, CDR2 YFSETQ. DNA for the CDR3: TGCGCCAGCAGCTCCCAGGGGAGACCGAACACTGAAGCTTTCTTT. This codes for CASSSQGRPNTEAFF.